The rows below give T cell receptor beta chains drawn from one sample of a study of cytomegalovirus exposure and HLA in healthy donors. Profiled with immunoSEQ multiplex PCR; TCRdb holds only in-frame clones, not every one. The sample has 70,000 to 90,000 clones, roughly 77% seen once; the top ten hold 4.2%. Sequenced input: PBMCs. These receptors all come from a man aged 55 to 69 in good health and CMV-seronegative. CDR3s include the opening cysteine and the closing phenylalanine or tryptophan. D genes are given only for firm matches. Size tells how often a clone was seen (once, few, many) or the class of an expanded clone, and some rows leave it out.

v_gene	j_gene	d_gene	abundance	CDR3aa	CDR3nt
TRBV6-1	TRBJ2-7	TRBD2	-	CASRASSGGALEQYF	TGTGCCAGCAGGGCCTCTAGCGGGGGGGCCCTCGAGCAGTACTTC
TRBV4-1	TRBJ2-2	TRBD2	-	CASSQEGAGRGELFF	TGCGCCAGCAGCCAAGAGGGAGCGGGGAGAGGGGAGCTGTTTTTT
TRBV27	TRBJ1-2	-	-	CASSTLGGAGYGYTF	TGTGCCAGCAGTACATTGGGGGGGGCAGGCTATGGCTACACCTTC
TRBV6-5	TRBJ1-4	-	-	CASSYSQMNEKLFF	TGTGCCAGCAGTTACTCACAGATGAATGAAAAACTGTTTTTT
TRBV7-9	TRBJ1-1	-	-	CASKITGETEAFF	TGTGCCAGCAAAATCACGGGGGAGACTGAAGCTTTCTTT
TRBV7-9	TRBJ2-7	TRBD1	-	CSSSPSDRGRYEQYF	TGTTCCAGCAGCCCCTCGGACAGGGGCCGCTACGAGCAGTACTTC
TRBV30	TRBJ1-1	-	few	CAWSPSGYTEAFF	TGTGCCTGGAGTCCGAGCGGGTACACTGAAGCTTTCTTT
TRBV21-1	TRBJ1-5	-	once	CASRWGWGVMPQVPQHF	TGTGCCAGCAGATGGGGGTGGGGGGTTATGCCGCAAGTGCCCCAGCATTTT
TRBV18	TRBJ1-5	-	few	CASSFDSSNQPQHF	TGTGCCAGCTCCTTTGACAGCTCAAATCAGCCCCAGCATTTT
TRBV19	TRBJ2-2	TRBD2	-	CASSSDHIAGARYTGELFF	TGTGCCAGTAGTTCCGACCATATAGCGGGGGCTCGGTATACCGGGGAGCTGTTTTTT
TRBV14	TRBJ1-1	-	-	CASSQDGGKGHEAFF	TGTGCCAGCAGCCAAGATGGCGGTAAGGGGCATGAAGCTTTCTTT
TRBV9	TRBJ1-2	-	-	CASSVGGYGYTF	TGTGCCAGCAGCGTAGGAGGCTATGGCTACACCTTC
TRBV4-1	TRBJ2-3	-	-	CASSLRESSTDTQYF	TGCGCCAGCAGCCTAAGAGAGTCTAGCACAGATACGCAGTATTTT
TRBV9	TRBJ1-1	-	-	CASSLGTSSTEAFF	TGTGCCAGCAGCCTCGGGACATCGAGCACTGAAGCTTTCTTT
TRBV28	TRBJ1-2	-	few	CASGQGSINYGYTF	TGTGCCAGCGGGCAGGGGTCGATTAACTATGGCTACACCTTC
TRBV30	TRBJ1-4	-	few	CAWRAAGEGNEKLFF	TGTGCCTGGAGGGCCGCAGGGGAGGGTAATGAAAAACTGTTTTTT
TRBV15	TRBJ1-2	-	-	CATSRDRGSGYTF	TGTGCCACCAGCAGAGATCGGGGGTCTGGCTACACCTTC
TRBV6-1	TRBJ2-3	-	-	CASSETGRRVTDTQYF	TGTGCCAGCAGTGAGACAGGGAGGCGAGTCACAGATACGCAGTATTTT
TRBV5-4	TRBJ2-7	TRBD2	-	CASSRGLNYEQYF	TGTGCCAGCAGCCGGGGACTAAACTACGAGCAGTACTTC
TRBV27	TRBJ2-7	TRBD1	-	CASRYRPTGTYEQYF	TGTGCCAGCAGGTATCGACCGACAGGGACCTACGAGCAGTACTTC
TRBV6-1	TRBJ1-1	-	-	CASSTRGGGEAFF	TGTGCCAGTTCGACCAGAGGCGGAGGTGAAGCTTTCTTT
TRBV10-3	TRBJ2-1	TRBD2	once	CATWTSGGNEQFF	TGTGCCACGTGGACTAGCGGGGGGAATGAGCAGTTCTTC
TRBV19	TRBJ2-7	TRBD1	few	CASTGTGTYEQYF	TGTGCCAGTACCGGGACAGGGACCTACGAGCAGTACTTC
TRBV7-6	TRBJ2-1	-	-	CASMAFGEQFF	TGTGCCAGCATGGCCTTCGGGGAGCAGTTCTTC
TRBV10-3	TRBJ2-1	-	-	CAIRRAGDNEQFF	TGTGCCATCAGACGGGCGGGTGACAATGAGCAGTTCTTC
TRBV7-9	TRBJ2-3	TRBD2	once	CASSLTDGLAGSDTQYF	TGTGCCAGCAGCTTAACAGATGGACTAGCGGGGTCAGATACGCAGTATTTT
TRBV7-3	TRBJ1-1	-	few	CASSSSGLGTEAFF	TGTGCCAGCAGCTCCTCGGGATTAGGCACTGAAGCTTTCTTT
TRBV6-5	TRBJ1-4	-	-	CASSVLGDEKLFF	TGTGCCAGCAGTGTGTTAGGGGATGAAAAACTGTTTTTT
TRBV9	TRBJ2-3	TRBD2	-	CASSLELAGGLDTQYF	TGTGCCAGCAGCCTCGAACTAGCGGGGGGGCTAGATACGCAGTATTTT